This T cell receptor (beta chain) was captured in a study of T cell repertoires in cytomegalovirus infection. As for the study in general: The public TCR beta signatures pointed to both CMV infection and matching HLA type.

This CDR3 spans 16 amino acids. Trimming cost V 8 bases and J 4 bases; bases outside gene matches: 11. CDR1 and CDR2 from the germline V gene are SGHVS and FQNEAQ. Study results and limitations: Within the response measured ex vivo, HLA-C-restricted CMV-specific TCR beta clonotypes were dominant.

This clonotype appeared a few times. The antigen is unknown. A single record per CDR3 protein comes from TCRdb applying MiXCR to the reads. Among about 470,000 distinct CDR3 sequences listed, more than 40% were seen once. Sample: cultured PBMCs, taken from culture after CMV antigen stimulation. The chain carries TRBV7-8 and TRBJ2-2; 9 nucleotides agree with TRBD2. This receptor was taken from a human donor in good health (CMV status not recorded). Some clones in this sample may be carry-over from other donors' samples. This CDR3 is CASSRTPRGGTGELFF. Written as DNA, the CDR3 is TGTGCCAGCTCCAGGACTCCGCGGGGGGGCACCGGGGAGCTGTTTTTT. The full variable domain, completed using reference TRBV7-8 and TRBJ2-2, is GAGVSQSPRYKVAKRGQDVALRCDPISGHVSLFWYQQALGQGPEFLTYFQNEAQLDKSGLPSDRFFAERPEGSVSTLKIQRTQQEDSAVYLCASSRTPRGGTGELFFGEGSRLTVL.